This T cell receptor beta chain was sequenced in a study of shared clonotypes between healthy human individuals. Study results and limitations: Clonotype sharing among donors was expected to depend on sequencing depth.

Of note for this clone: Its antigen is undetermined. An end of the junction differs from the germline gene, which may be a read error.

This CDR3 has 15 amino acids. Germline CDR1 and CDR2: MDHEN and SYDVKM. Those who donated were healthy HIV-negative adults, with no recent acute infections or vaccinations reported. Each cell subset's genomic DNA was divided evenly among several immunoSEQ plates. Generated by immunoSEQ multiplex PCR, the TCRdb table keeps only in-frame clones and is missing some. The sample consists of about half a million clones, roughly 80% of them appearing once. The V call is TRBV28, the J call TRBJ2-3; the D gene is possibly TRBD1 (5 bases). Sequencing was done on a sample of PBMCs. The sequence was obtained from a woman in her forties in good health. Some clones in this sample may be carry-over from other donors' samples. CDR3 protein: CASSPHTLHTGTQYF. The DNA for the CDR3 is TGTGCCAGCAGTCCCCATACTTTGCACACAGGTACGCAGTATTTT.